This entry lists 9 T cell receptor beta chains sequenced from one sample in a study of T cells in Graves' hyperthyroidism and ophthalmopathy. Amplification targeted TCR beta CDR3 regions from RNA transcripts. Carried out on the TCR CDR3, a first-round RT-PCR used the HTBI primer set. One entry per CDR3 protein results from TCRdb running MiXCR on the multiplex PCR reads. Here the sample spans 350,000 or so distinct CDR3 sequences, approximately 18% being singletons. Sequencing used blood. All receptors come from a woman aged 50 to 65 with Graves' hyperthyroidism.

This chain connects TRBV6-2 or TRBV6-3 to TRBJ2-3; D not resolved. Between the trimmed V and J ends, which lost 6 bases and 6 bases, there was a span of 10 bases. The CDR3 has 12 residues. CDR1 is MNHEY, CDR2 SVGEGT, per germline. CDR3 sequence reads: CASSLLWDTQYF. DNA of the CDR3: TGTGCCAGCAGCCTCCTATGGGATACGCAGTATTTT.

The chain couples TRBV12-5 to TRBJ2-3, with 13 bases fitting TRBD2. J was trimmed by 3 bases and V by 6 bases; bases with no gene match: 6. This CDR3 region has 16 residues. Germline CDR1 and CDR2: LGHNT and FRNRAP. DNA of the CDR3: TGTGCTAGTGGACCGGGACTAGCGGGGAGAACAGATACGCAGTATTTT. Protein sequence: CASGPGLAGRTDTQYF.

This clonotype was found many times. The gene calls are TRBV7-8 and TRBJ1-2, with D perhaps matching TRBD1 (5 bases). The germline gives CDR1 SGHVS, CDR2 FQNEAQ. This CDR3 has 13 residues. Trimming shortened V by 4 bases and J by 5 bases, and 11 bases separated the two germline ends. In DNA form, the CDR3 reads TGTGCCAGCAGCTCCCGGGGGAGGTATGGCTACACCTTC. This encodes CASSSRGRYGYTF.

This clonotype appeared many times. This chain links TRBV10-3 with TRBJ2-7, with 9 bases matching TRBD2. The trim removed 2 bases at V and 2 bases at J, leaving 7 bases unmatched. The CDR3 runs to 16 residues. Germline V gene sequence: CDR1 ENHRY, CDR2 SYGVKD. CDR3 sequence: CAISESVTSGPYEQYV. The CDR3 nucleotides read TGTGCCATCAGTGAGAGCGTGACTAGCGGCCCCTACGAGCAGTACGTC.

This clonotype was picked up many times. V usage is TRBV28 and J usage is TRBJ1-1; 8 bases fit TRBD1. The CDR3 has 16 residues. V shed 5 bases, J shed 0 bases, and the junction held 8 bases outside the gene matches. Germline CDR1 and CDR2: MDHEN and SYDVKM. This CDR3 is CASSRARQGLNTEAFF. CDR3 bases: TGTGCCAGCAGTCGGGCTCGACAGGGGCTGAACACTGAAGCTTTCTTT.

This clonotype was seen just once. The chain uses TRBV20-1 and TRBJ1-1, with 8 bases matching TRBD1. V shed 5 bases and J 2 bases; nucleotides not matched to a gene: 7. Germline V gene lookup returns CDR1 DFQATT and CDR2 SNEGSKA (reference sequence). The CDR3 consists of 14 residues. This CDR3 reads CSAYRGGSNTEAFF. As DNA, the CDR3 is TGCAGTGCTTACAGGGGGGGGAGTAACACTGAAGCTTTCTTT.

This clonotype was counted only a few times. V usage is TRBV12-3 or TRBV12-4 and J usage is TRBJ2-6; D might be TRBD1 (6 bases). V lost 1 base to trimming and J lost 0 bases, with 10 bases between them. There are 17 residues in the CDR3. The CDR3 region is CASSLGGGYSGANVLTF. CDR3 DNA sequence: TGTGCCAGCAGTTTAGGAGGGGGATACTCTGGGGCCAACGTCCTGACTTTC.

This chain connects TRBV24-1 to TRBJ1-2, with D perhaps TRBD1 (5 bases). CDR1 and CDR2 from the germline V gene are KGHDR and SFDVKD. Trimming shortened V by 0 bases and J by 9 bases, and 10 bases separated the two germline ends. This CDR3 is 13 amino acids long. CDR3 in amino acids: CATSDLAGRSYTF. The CDR3 nucleotides read TGTGCCACCAGTGATTTGGCAGGGAGGAGCTACACCTTC.

The rearrangement joins TRBV6-1 to TRBJ2-7; a weak D match, TRBD1 (6 bases). Trimming removed 5 bases from V and 0 bases from J, with 11 bases in between. CDR1 and CDR2 from the germline V gene are MNHNS and SASEGT. This CDR3 comprises 14 residues. The CDR3 DNA is TGTGCCAGCAGTCTGGGGACAACCTCCTACGAGCAGTACTTC. Translated, it gives CASSLGTTSYEQYF.